The 19 T cell receptor beta chains presented below share a single source sample, sequenced in a study of glioma-infiltrating T cells (TCRdb year 2016). Sequencing instrument: Illumina MiSeq. TCR alpha and beta CDR3 regions were amplified with the iRepertoire nested amplicon-rescue multiplex PCR (arm-PCR) platform from RNA. TCRdb ran its own pipeline on the public reads, namely fastp trimming at Q25 and MiXCR clone calling, and kept in-frame beta chains. Under each unique CDR3 protein, matching rows form one entry showing the most common genes and DNA. In this sample the table shows about 130,000 distinct CDR3 sequences, under 25% of which occur a single time. Roughly 29% of the sample rests with the top ten. Sequenced sample: glioma tissue, nonneoplastic brain tissue, or PBMCs (not recorded which). These receptors originate from a human donor with low-grade glioma or glioblastoma, undergoing nonglioma brain surgery, or in good health (not recorded which).

The chain has TRBV7-3 and TRBJ1-1; D is possibly TRBD1 (5 bases). The CDR3 runs 14 residues. Trimming removed 1 base at V and 1 base at J, with 7 bases between. Germline loops: CDR1 SGHTA, CDR2 FQGTGA. The CDR3 DNA is TGTGCCAGCAGCTTAAGGGGCAGGAACACTGAAGCTTTCTTT. Amino acid sequence: CASSLRGRNTEAFF. Full variable domain (rest looked up from reference TRBV7-3 and TRBJ1-1): GAGVSQTPSNKVTEKGKYVELRCDPISGHTALYWYRQSLGQGPEFLIYFQGTGAADDSGLPNDRFFAVRPEGSVSTLKIQRTERGDSAVYLCASSLRGRNTEAFFGQGTRLTVV.

For this clonotype: It may be a read error: a sequence one base away is much more abundant. The chain uses TRBV7-2 and TRBJ2-3; D is unclear. Germline-derived CDR1 and CDR2 are SGHTA and FQGNSA. The CDR3 length is 14 residues. The CDR3 nucleotides are TGTGCCAGAAGCTTTCAGGTTGCGGCAGATACGCAGTATTTT. Residues: CARSFQVAADTQYF.

This clonotype was recorded many times. This sequence joins TRBV6-1 and TRBJ2-1; possibly TRBD1 or TRBD2 for D (5 bases each). The CDR3 is 17 amino acids. Per the germline V gene, CDR1 is MNHNS and CDR2 is SASEGT. Trimming removed 8 bases at V and 2 bases at J, with 22 bases between. The CDR3: CASLYAAGTSTYNEQFF. CDR3 bases: TGTGCCAGCTTGTACGCAGCCGGGACGTCTACCTACAATGAGCAGTTCTTC.

The table lists this clonotype with a few counts. The chain uses TRBV19 and TRBJ2-1, with TRBD1 matching over 7 bases. V was pared by 3 bases and J by 2 bases, with 4 bases of the junction left unmatched. CDR3 length: 15 amino acids. Germline V gene data show CDR1 as LNHDA and CDR2 as SQIVND (reference sequence). The CDR3 nucleotides read TGTGCCAGTAGTATCGGACAGGTAACCTACAATGAGCAGTTCTTC. Residues: CASSIGQVTYNEQFF. Supplemented by reference TRBV19 and TRBJ2-1, the full variable domain reads DGGITQSPKYLFRKEGQNVTLSCEQNLNHDAMYWYRQDPGQGLRLIYYSQIVNDFQKGDIAEGYSVSREKKESFPLTVTSAQKNPTAFYLCASSIGQVTYNEQFFGPGTRLTVL.

The CDR3 DNA is TGTGCCAGCAGCTTAGCGCGCTCAATCGGGACCCAGTACTTC. Its protein product is CASSLARSIGTQYF. J is TRBJ2-5 and V is TRBV7-2, with D unresolved. The CDR3 is 14 residues long. The V end was cut by 0 bases, the J end by 7 bases, with 12 bases between. CDR1 and CDR2 from the germline V gene are SGHTA and FQGNSA.

This clonotype was seen only a few times. The chain joins TRBV5-5 to TRBJ2-3; D remains ambiguous. Germline-derived CDR1 and CDR2 are SGHKS and YYEKEE (reference sequence). The CDR3 is made up of 15 amino acids. Trimming left V 7 bases short and J 0 bases short, with 15 bases between. The CDR3 spells CASSLYDGSTDTQYF. DNA for the CDR3: TGTGCCAGCTCCCTTTACGACGGGAGCACAGATACGCAGTATTTT.

This clonotype was seen more than once but under ten times. The V gene is TRBV7-2, the J gene TRBJ2-3; D perhaps matches TRBD1 (5 bases). The V gene's germline CDR1 is SGHTA and CDR2 FQGNSA. Trimming removed 5 bases at V and 1 base at J, with 19 bases between. The CDR3 sequence is 17 residues long. CDR3 loop: CASSPPRTLTGTDTQYF. The CDR3 nucleotides are TGTGCCAGCAGCCCGCCCCGGACACTGACTGGCACAGATACGCAGTATTTT.

This clonotype was seen at least ten times. The gene calls are TRBV28 and TRBJ2-1; 9 positions agree with TRBD1. The germline CDR1 and CDR2 sequences are MDHEN and SYDVKM. V was pared by 3 bases and J by 7 bases, with 10 bases of the junction left unmatched. The CDR3 runs 16 residues. CDR3 residues: CASSLPTGQGRNEQFF. In DNA, the CDR3 is TGTGCCAGCAGTTTGCCCACGGGACAGGGTCGTAATGAGCAGTTCTTC.

The chain joins TRBV7-9 to TRBJ1-3; D is ambiguous. The CDR3 spans 12 residues. Between the trimmed V and J ends, which lost 1 base and 6 bases, there was a span of 4 bases. Germline-derived CDR1 and CDR2 are SEHNR and FQNEAQ (reference sequence). In DNA, the CDR3 is TGTGCCAGCAGCTTAGGGGTAAACACCATATATTTT. Its translation: CASSLGVNTIYF.

This clonotype was seen ten or more times. The CDR3 region is CASSLRGITYNEQFF. For the CDR3, the DNA is TGTGCCAGCAGCTTGAGGGGAATCACCTACAATGAGCAGTTCTTC. V and J are TRBV7-6 and TRBJ2-1; perhaps D is TRBD1 or TRBD2 (5 bases each). The CDR3 contains 15 residues. Germline CDR1 is SGHVS and CDR2 is FNYEAQ. V was cut by 3 bases and J by 2 bases, with 11 bases left in between.

This clonotype is medium-sized (0.01 to 0.1%) by share. The V and J genes are TRBV6-1 and TRBJ1-2, with unresolved D. The germline V gene has CDR1 MNHNS and CDR2 SASEGT. The V end lost 5 bases, the J end lost 0 bases, and 1 base lay between the germline ends. This CDR3 region has 11 residues. CDR3 loop: CASSTNYGYTF. The CDR3 nucleotides are TGTGCCAGCAGTACTAACTATGGCTACACCTTC.

For this clonotype: A much larger clonotype is one base distant, so this may be a read error. The chain employs TRBV20-1 and TRBJ1-2; 7 nucleotides align to TRBD1. The germline gives CDR1 DFQATT, CDR2 SNEGSKA (reference sequence). CDR3 length: 12 amino acids. The CDR3 reads CSARQGGYGHTF. CDR3 bases: TGCAGTGCTAGGCAGGGGGGCTATGGCCACACCTTC.

This clonotype was seen a handful of times. V gene TRBV14 combines with J gene TRBJ2-3; the D is unclear. This CDR3 is built from 17 residues. V was trimmed by 0 bases and J by 7 bases, leaving 20 bases between them. The germline V gene encodes CDR1 SGHDN and CDR2 FVKESK. The CDR3 here is CASSQDHLRALRHTQYF. DNA for the CDR3: TGTGCCAGCAGCCAAGATCACCTCCGGGCCCTAAGACATACGCAGTATTTT.

This clonotype was counted only a few times. V and J are TRBV5-4 and TRBJ2-2; 9 bases align to TRBD1. The V gene's germline CDR1 is SGHNT and CDR2 YYREEE (reference sequence). J lost 1 base, V lost 1 base, and 2 bases had no gene match. CDR3 size: 16 residues. As DNA, the CDR3 is TGTGCCAGCAGCTTGAGGACAGGGGAGAACACCGGGGAGCTGTTTTTT. Translated, it gives CASSLRTGENTGELFF. Variable domain in full (rest from reference TRBV5-4 and TRBJ2-2): ETGVTQSPTHLIKTRGQQVTLRCSSQSGHNTVSWYQQALGQGPQFIFQYYREEENGRGNFPPRFSGLQFPNYSSELNVNALELDDSALYLCASSLRTGENTGELFFGEGSRLTVL.

At least ten counts were recorded for this clonotype. The chain has TRBV6-1 and TRBJ1-1, with 9 bases identical to TRBD1. The CDR3 is 12 residues long. From germline, CDR1 is MNHNS and CDR2 SASEGT. V lost 10 bases and J lost 3; bases outside the gene matches: 3. This CDR3 reads CANRGLDTEAFF. CDR3 sequence (DNA): TGTGCCAACAGGGGGCTGGACACTGAAGCTTTCTTT.

The chain uses TRBV3-1 and TRBJ1-1; D unclear. The V end was cut by 4 bases, the J end by 3 bases, with 18 bases between. The germline V gene has CDR1 LGHDT and CDR2 YNNKEL (reference sequence). The CDR3 has 16 amino acids. This CDR3 is CASSPPWWPGDTEAFF. The CDR3 nucleotides read TGTGCCAGCAGCCCTCCCTGGTGGCCCGGGGACACTGAAGCTTTCTTT.

As for this clonotype: The CDR3 ends on some other residue instead of the conserved phenylalanine or tryptophan, so this is likely a read error. The rearrangement uses TRBV10-3 and TRBJ1-2; D is unresolved. The ends were cut back, 0 bases at V and 4 bases at J, with 6 bases in the middle. Germline CDR1 reads ENHRY; CDR2 reads SYGVKD. The CDR3 spans 13 residues. The CDR3 DNA reads as TGTGCCATCAGTGAGTCGACGAGCTATGGCTACACCCTC. Its translation is CAISESTSYGYTL.

This clonotype came up many times. The J gene is TRBJ2-1, the V gene TRBV7-2; 7 bases align to TRBD1. CDR3 length: 15 residues. Germline CDR1 reads SGHTA; CDR2 reads FQGNSA. Trimming removed 5 bases from V and 7 bases from J; junction bases left unmatched: 11. The CDR3 nucleotides read TGTGCCAGCAGCCCCCTAGGACAGGTTGTGAATGAGCAGTTCTTC. Translated, it gives CASSPLGQVVNEQFF.

This chain uses TRBV2 with TRBJ1-1; D remains unclear. The germline V gene encodes CDR1 SNHLY and CDR2 FYNNEI. V shed 1 base and J shed 5 bases, with 14 bases lying between them. This CDR3 region has 15 residues. The CDR3 DNA is TGTGCCAGCAGTGAAGGGGTCCGACTAATTACTGAAGCTTTCTTT. Protein product: CASSEGVRLITEAFF.